This T cell receptor (beta chain) was captured in a study of cytotoxic CD8 clonotypes in ibrutinib-treated CLL. Clones were sequenced by immunoSEQ multiplex PCR, and TCRdb holds only the in-frame ones, with some missing. Of 9,400 or so clones listed, around 60% were seen once; the top ten hold roughly 18%. The CDR3 has 15 amino acids. V gave up 4 bases and J gave up 4 bases; unmatched junction bases: 10. Germline loops: CDR1 SGHDT, CDR2 YYEEEE. Study findings and constraints: Clonality correlated strongly with circulating CD8+ T cells and exceeded age-matched healthy donors at baseline.

This clone was seen only a few times. Its antigen is undetermined. The source was PBMCs, collected before ibrutinib treatment. The clonotype comes from a human donor with chronic lymphocytic leukemia. The rearrangement links TRBV5-6 to TRBJ1-1, with 7 bases aligning to TRBD1. CDR3 nucleotides: TGTGCCAGCAGCAAATGGACAGGATCGAGCACTGAAGCTTTCTTT. Protein: CASSKWTGSSTEAFF.